The 3 T cell receptor beta chains reported below all come from one sample, sequenced in a study of T-cell memory formation after mild COVID-19. Using its own MiXCR run on the 5' RACE reads, TCRdb lists one record per CDR3 protein. The data show roughly 300,000 distinct CDR3 sequences, 8.2% seen once. Sequencing was done on a sample of PBMCs or a T cell subset sorted from them (not recorded which). The receptor source for this set is a man between 18 and 29 years old who had mild COVID-19 (a few samples of this study predate the infection). Cell type and time point are not known.

This clonotype has just a few counts. The rearrangement joins TRBV5-4 to TRBJ2-5; D might be TRBD1 or TRBD2, each matching 5 bases. The germline V and J ends were trimmed by 7 bases and 1 base, with 8 bases remaining between them. Per germline, CDR1 SGHNT and CDR2 YYREEE (reference sequence). The CDR3 covers 12 residues. CDR3 in DNA: TGTGCCAGCTGGGGACCCCAAGAGACCCAGTACTTC. Its translation: CASWGPQETQYF.

There are many counts of this clonotype. This chain uses TRBV7-2 with TRBJ2-6, with a possible D match to TRBD1 (5 bases). V lost 5 bases and J 0 bases, leaving 8 bases between the germline ends. CDR1 and CDR2 (germline): SGHTA, FQGNSA. The CDR3 runs to 15 residues. Here the CDR3 DNA reads TGTGCCAGCAGCCTAGGGGACTCTGGGGCCAACGTCCTGACTTTC. It translates to CASSLGDSGANVLTF. Supplemented by reference TRBV7-2 and TRBJ2-6, the full variable domain reads GAGVSQSPSNKVTEKGKDVELRCDPISGHTALYWYRQSLGQGLEFLIYFQGNSAPDKSGLPSDRFSAERTGGSVSTLTIQRTQQEDSAVYLCASSLGDSGANVLTFGAGSRLTVL.

The chain uses TRBV5-1 and TRBJ2-1; D is possibly TRBD1 or TRBD2 (5 bases each). Germline V gene lookup returns CDR1 SGHRS and CDR2 YFSETQ. The CDR3 has 15 residues. V shed 1 base and J shed 3 bases, with 11 bases lying between them. Here the CDR3 reads CASSLLGDLYNEQFF. As DNA, the CDR3 is TGCGCCAGCAGCTTGCTGGGGGATCTCTACAATGAGCAGTTCTTC. Drawing the rest from reference TRBV5-1 and TRBJ2-1, the complete variable domain is KAGVTQTPRYLIKTRGQQVTLSCSPISGHRSVSWYQQTPGQGLQFLFEYFSETQRNKGNFPGRFSGRQFSNSRSEMNVSTLELGDSALYLCASSLLGDLYNEQFFGPGTRLTVL.